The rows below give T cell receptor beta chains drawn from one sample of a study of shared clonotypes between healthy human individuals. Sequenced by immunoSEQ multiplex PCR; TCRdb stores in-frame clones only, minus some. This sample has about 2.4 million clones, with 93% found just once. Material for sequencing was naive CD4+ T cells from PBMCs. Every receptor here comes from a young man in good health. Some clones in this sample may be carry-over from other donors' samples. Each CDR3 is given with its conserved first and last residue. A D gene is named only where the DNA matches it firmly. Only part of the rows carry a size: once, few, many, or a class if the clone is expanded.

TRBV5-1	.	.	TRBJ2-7	TGCGCCAGCAGCTTGGCCGTAGGGGCCTACGAGCAGTACTTC	CASSLAVGAYEQYF
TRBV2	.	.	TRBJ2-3	TGTGCCAGCAAAAGTGAAGGTGGCACAGATACGCAGTATTTT	CASKSEGGTDTQYF
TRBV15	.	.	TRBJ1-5	TGTGCCACCAGCAGAGAACCGGGTGCCAGCAATCAGCCCCAGCATTTT	CATSREPGASNQPQHF
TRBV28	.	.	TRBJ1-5	TGTGCCAGCGAATCGGGGTCAGTTCCCTCGAGGCATTTT	CASESGSVPSRHF
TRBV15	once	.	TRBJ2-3	TGTGCCACCAGCAGTCGGGACTTTTTAGGGACAGATACGCAGTATTTT	CATSSRDFLGTDTQYF
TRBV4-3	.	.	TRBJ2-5	TGCGCCAGCAGCCATGACAGGAGAGAGACCCAGTACTTC	CASSHDRRETQYF
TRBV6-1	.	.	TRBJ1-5	TGTGCCAGCAGGGACCCCAGGGGCAGCTGGCAGCCCCAGCATTTT	CASRDPRGSWQPQHF
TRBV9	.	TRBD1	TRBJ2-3	TGTGCCAGCAGTCTAAATCCGGGACAGTGGACAGATACGCAGTATTTT	CASSLNPGQWTDTQYF
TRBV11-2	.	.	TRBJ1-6	TGTGCCAGCAGCTTAGCAGACCCTGTGGCTCTATCACCCCTCCACTTT	CASSLADPVALSPLHF
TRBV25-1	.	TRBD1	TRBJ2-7	TGTGCCAGCAGTGACCCGGGACAGGGGGTGGAGCAGTACTTC	CASSDPGQGVEQYF
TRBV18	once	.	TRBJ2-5	TGTGCCAGCTCACCACGTCCAACGGGACAAGGGGGCCAAGAGACCCAGTACTTC	CASSPRPTGQGGQETQYF
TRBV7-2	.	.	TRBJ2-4	TGTGCCAGCAGCTTAGTTGAAAACATTCAGTACTTC	CASSLVENIQYF
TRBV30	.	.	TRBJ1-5	TGTGCCTGGAGGGAGCCCCAGCATTTT	CAWREPQHF
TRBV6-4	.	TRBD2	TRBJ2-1	TGTGCCAACGCTCCTAAGACTAGCGGGATAAAAGGCAATGAGCAGTTCTTC	CANAPKTSGIKGNEQFF
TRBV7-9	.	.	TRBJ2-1	TGTGCCAGCAGCTCGACTAACTCCCTGAAGGGAGAGCAGTTCTTC	CASSSTNSLKGEQFF
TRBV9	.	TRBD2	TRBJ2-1	TGTGCCAGCAGCAAGACTAGCGGGATCTACAATGAGCAGTTCTTC	CASSKTSGIYNEQFF
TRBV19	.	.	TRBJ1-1	TGTGCCAGTAGTGTACGGTTGAACACTGAAGCTTTCTTT	CASSVRLNTEAFF
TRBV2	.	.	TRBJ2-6	TGTGCCAGCAGTGAGGGGGGGCCTGGGGCCAACGTCCTGACTTTC	CASSEGGPGANVLTF
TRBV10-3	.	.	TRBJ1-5	TGTGCCATCAGTGAGTCGGGGCGGAATAGCAATCAGCCCCAGCATTTT	CAISESGRNSNQPQHF
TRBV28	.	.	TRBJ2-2	TGTGCCAGCAGTTTCGTTGGGCAGGGGTACACCGGGGAGCTGTTTTTT	CASSFVGQGYTGELFF
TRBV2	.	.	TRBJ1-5	TGTGCCAGCACCCCCCCCGGGGGAGTAAGCAATCAGCCCCAGCATTTT	CASTPPGGVSNQPQHF
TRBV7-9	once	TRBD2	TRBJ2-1	TGTGCCAGCAGCACAGTAGTAGCGGGAGGTTCCTACAATGAGCAGTTCTTC	CASSTVVAGGSYNEQFF
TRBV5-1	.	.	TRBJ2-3	TGCGCCAGCAGCTTGGGGCCCCTAAGCACAGATACGCAGTATTTT	CASSLGPLSTDTQYF
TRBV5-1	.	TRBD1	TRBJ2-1	TGCGCCAGCAGCCGACAGGGGGCCGACAATGAGCAGTTCTTC	CASSRQGADNEQFF
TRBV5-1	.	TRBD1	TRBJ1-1	TGCGCCAGCAGCTTGGGCCAGGGGGGAATTGACACTGAAGCTTTCTTT	CASSLGQGGIDTEAFF
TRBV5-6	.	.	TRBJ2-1	TGTGCCAGCAGCTTGGCTTGGGCAGTCGGCTCCTACAATGAGCAGTTCTTC	CASSLAWAVGSYNEQFF
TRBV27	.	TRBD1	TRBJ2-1	TGTGCCAGCAGCCCAGGGACAGGGGGCTTCTACAATGAGCAGTTCTTC	CASSPGTGGFYNEQFF
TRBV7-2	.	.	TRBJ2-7	TGTGCCAGCAGCTTAGCATTCTCACCCTACGAGCAGTACTTC	CASSLAFSPYEQYF
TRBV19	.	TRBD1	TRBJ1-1	TGTGCCAGTAAACCCGGGACAGGGGGAACTAACACTGAAGCTTTCTTT	CASKPGTGGTNTEAFF
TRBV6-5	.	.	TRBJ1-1	TGTGCCAGCAGCCTCGGGGGAGGTCTGAACACTGAAGCTTTCTTT	CASSLGGGLNTEAFF
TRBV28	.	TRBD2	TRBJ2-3	TGTGCCAGCAGACCGATAGCGGGATCAGATACGCAGTATTTT	CASRPIAGSDTQYF
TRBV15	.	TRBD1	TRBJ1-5	TGTGCCACCAGCGCCCGGGACAGGGGCAATCAGCCCCAGCATTTT	CATSARDRGNQPQHF
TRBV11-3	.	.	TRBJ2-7	TGTGCCAGCAGCGCCGGAGACCTCTCCTACGAGCAGTACTTC	CASSAGDLSYEQYF
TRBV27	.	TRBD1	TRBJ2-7	TGTGCCAGCACCGCAGGGGGCGAGCAGTACTTC	CASTAGGEQYF
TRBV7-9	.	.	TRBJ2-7	TGTGCCAGCAGCTTAAGGGAGTACGAGCAGTACTTC	CASSLREYEQYF
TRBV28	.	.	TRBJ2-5	TGTGCCAGCAGTTTATCGGGGGAGGAGACCCAGTACTTC	CASSLSGEETQYF
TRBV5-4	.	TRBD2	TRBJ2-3	TGTGCCAGCAGCTTCCCCGGGACTAGCGGGAGGGTAACGCAGTATTTT	CASSFPGTSGRVTQYF
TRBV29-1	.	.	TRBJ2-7	TGCGGCGTAGGGGGTTCCTACGAGCAGTACTTC	CGVGGSYEQYF
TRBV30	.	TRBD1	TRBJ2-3	TGTGCCTGGAGTCTCCACGGGCAGGGGGCGAATACGCAGTATTTT	CAWSLHGQGANTQYF
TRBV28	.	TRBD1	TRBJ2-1	TGTGCCAGCAGAGAGGGGGCCAGAGACAATGAGCAGTTCTTC	CASREGARDNEQFF
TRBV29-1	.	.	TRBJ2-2	TGCAGCGCTGCCGGGGACATCTTAGTAACCGGGGAGCTGTTTTTT	CSAAGDILVTGELFF
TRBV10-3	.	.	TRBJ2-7	TGTGCCATCAGTGAGGGAGTAATCCCCTACGAGCAGTACTTC	CAISEGVIPYEQYF
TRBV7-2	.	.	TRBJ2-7	TGTGCCAGCAGCTTACGGCAGGGACCGTTCTACGAGCAGTACTTC	CASSLRQGPFYEQYF
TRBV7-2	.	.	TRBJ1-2	TGTGCCAGCAGCTCATACAGGGAAGGGTTTGGCTACACCTTC	CASSSYREGFGYTF
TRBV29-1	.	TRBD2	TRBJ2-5	TGCAGCGTTCCGGGACTAGCGCTGGGAGAGACCCAGTACTTC	CSVPGLALGETQYF
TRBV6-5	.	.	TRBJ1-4	TGTGCCAGCAGTCGGGCCCAAAATCGGGAAAAACTGTTTTTT	CASSRAQNREKLFF
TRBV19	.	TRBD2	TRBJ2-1	TGTGCCAGTAGTGCGGTAGCGGGACTCCCGAACAATGAGCAGTTCTTC	CASSAVAGLPNNEQFF
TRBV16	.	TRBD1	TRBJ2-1	TGTGCCAGCAGCCAAGTACAGGGGGCTTACGGTGAGCAGTTCTTC	CASSQVQGAYGEQFF
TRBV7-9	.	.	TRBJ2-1	TGTGCCAGCAGCTCTACTTCTCACTATGCGGGATCGGAGCAGTTCTTC	CASSSTSHYAGSEQFF